Given below is one TCR beta chain in context. Its antigen is currently unknown. The PCR had 60 Vbeta and 13 Jbeta primers. Assay used: immunoSEQ multiplex PCR; TCRdb lists only in-frame clones, some missing. The sample yields around 190,000 clones, around a tenth seen once. These data come from a study of cytomegalovirus exposure and HLA in healthy donors. Study conclusions and caveats: Analyzed later, association rates of TCRs varied across HLA loci, with DRB1 most and HLA-C fewest. As was reported, the classifier diagnosed cytomegalovirus status with high specificity and sensitivity. Researchers counted around 150 TCR beta chains as cytomegalovirus-associated.

The TCR sequence derives from a woman aged 25 to 39 in good health and CMV-seropositive. The sequenced sample consisted of PBMCs.

The CDR3 loop is CASSHSGLLYGYTF. The DNA of the CDR3 is TGTGCCAGCAGCCATAGTGGACTACTCTATGGCTACACCTTC. The V gene is TRBV5-4, the J gene TRBJ1-2; D is undetermined. Germline V gene sequence: CDR1 SGHNT, CDR2 YYREEE (reference sequence). The CDR3 runs to 14 residues. V lost 4 bases, J lost 4 bases, and 14 bases lay in between. Supplemented by reference TRBV5-4 and TRBJ1-2, the full variable domain reads ETGVTQSPTHLIKTRGQQVTLRCSSQSGHNTVSWYQQALGQGPQFIFQYYREEENGRGNFPPRFSGLQFPNYSSELNVNALELDDSALYLCASSHSGLLYGYTFGSGTRLTVV.